Following are 30 T cell receptor beta chains from one sample sequenced in a study of spatial heterogeneity in lung cancer. As for time point: sample taken at primary tumor resection. One entry per CDR3 protein results from TCRdb running MiXCR on the 5' RACE reads. The repertoire consists of over a thousand distinct CDR3 sequences, with around 30% occurring once and the leading ten covering approximately 19%. This specimen was normal lung tissue next to the tumor, taken at surgery. The receptors stem from a female donor with early-stage non-small cell lung cancer.

The V gene is TRBV19, the J gene TRBJ2-7; TRBD1 might be the D (6 bases). This CDR3 is built from 14 residues. V lost 4 bases and J 3 bases, leaving 13 bases between the germline ends. The V gene's germline CDR1 is LNHDA and CDR2 SQIVND (reference sequence). CDR3 nucleotide sequence: TGTGCCAGTAGTAGCGGACGGGACATCTACGAGCAGTACTTC. This translates into CASSSGRDIYEQYF. Together with reference TRBV19 and TRBJ2-7, the CDR3 gives the full variable domain: DGGITQSPKYLFRKEGQNVTLSCEQNLNHDAMYWYRQDPGQGLRLIYYSQIVNDFQKGDIAEGYSVSREKKESFPLTVTSAQKNPTAFYLCASSSGRDIYEQYFGPGTRLTVT.

The DNA of the CDR3 is TGTGCCAGCAGCCCGCGGACAGGGATGGGCACAGATACGCAGTATTTT. Translation: CASSPRTGMGTDTQYF. The chain is built from TRBV7-8 and TRBJ2-3; 8 positions match TRBD1. Germline V gives CDR1 SGHVS, CDR2 FQNEAQ. The CDR3 runs to 16 residues. The ends lost 5 bases at V and 1 base at J; junction bases unmatched: 8.

This clonotype is labeled medium-sized. The J gene is TRBJ2-3, the V gene TRBV19; 7 bases line up with TRBD1. In germline, CDR1 is LNHDA, CDR2 SQIVND (reference sequence). The V and J ends lost 5 bases and 4 bases, in that order; junction bases with no gene match: 3. CDR3 length: 13 amino acids. CDR3 region: CASSEGGADTQYF. In DNA form, the CDR3 reads TGTGCCAGTAGTGAAGGGGGCGCAGATACGCAGTATTTT.

This sequence joins TRBV5-4 and TRBJ2-1; tentative D call: TRBD1 (6 bases). The length of the CDR3 is 16 residues. V was cut by 4 bases and J by 8 bases, with 22 bases left in between. Germline loops: CDR1 SGHNT, CDR2 YYREEE (reference sequence). The CDR3: CASSPVSQGLKDEQFF. In nucleotides, the CDR3 is TGTGCCAGCAGCCCGGTATCTCAGGGGTTGAAAGATGAGCAGTTCTTC.

This chain connects TRBV25-1 to TRBJ2-2; 7 bases agree with TRBD2. Germline assignment: CDR1 MGHDK and CDR2 SYGVNS. V was clipped by 2 bases and J by 3 bases; unmatched bases: 0. The length of the CDR3 is 14 residues. The CDR3 reads CASSELADTGELFF. CDR3 nucleotides: TGTGCCAGCAGTGAACTAGCGGACACCGGGGAGCTGTTTTTT. The complete variable domain, with remaining parts taken from reference TRBV25-1 and TRBJ2-2, reads EADIYQTPRYLVIGTGKKITLECSQTMGHDKMYWYQQDPGMELHLIHYSYGVNSTEKGDLSSESTVSRIRTEHFPLTLESARPSHTSQYLCASSELADTGELFFGEGSRLTVL.

In its sample, this clonotype ranks as large. The chain has TRBV11-1 and TRBJ1-6; D is unclear. The germline V gene encodes CDR1 SGHAT and CDR2 FQDESV (reference sequence). CDR3 length: 14 amino acids. V was pared by 1 base and J by 7 bases, with 8 bases between. CDR3 coding DNA: TGTGCCAGCAGCTTAGTTACGGAAAATTCACCCCTCCACTTT. This codes for CASSLVTENSPLHF.

The rearrangement joins TRBV6-6 to TRBJ2-3; D gene uncertain. Germline CDR1 and CDR2: MNHNY and SVGAGI (reference sequence). The V end was cut by 1 base, the J end by 2 bases, with 7 bases between. The CDR3 loop spans 14 amino acids. The CDR3 reads CASSYYAPTDTQYF. Here the CDR3 DNA reads TGTGCCAGCAGTTACTACGCTCCCACAGATACGCAGTATTTT.

The rearrangement links TRBV6-4 to TRBJ2-3, with 8 bases fitting TRBD2. Germline V gene data show CDR1 as MRHNA and CDR2 as SNTAGT. Trimming at V came to 8 bases and at J to 3 bases, leaving 4 bases not matched to a gene. This CDR3 is 13 amino acids long. The CDR3 protein is CASSERETDTQYF. The CDR3 DNA is TGTGCCAGCTCAGAGCGGGAGACAGATACGCAGTATTTT.

This clonotype is medium-sized in the sample. This sequence joins TRBV7-9 and TRBJ2-7, with no clear D. CDR1 SEHNR and CDR2 FQNEAQ come from the germline V gene (reference sequence). This CDR3 has 12 amino acids. Trimming removed 1 base at V and 7 bases at J, with 8 bases between. The DNA of the CDR3 is TGTGCCAGCAGCTTAGTAGGGCAAGAGCAGTACTTC. Amino acid sequence: CASSLVGQEQYF. Together with reference TRBV7-9 and TRBJ2-7, the CDR3 gives the full variable domain: DTGVSQNPRHKITKRGQNVTFRCDPISEHNRLYWYRQTLGQGPEFLTYFQNEAQLEKSRLLSDRFSAERPKGSFSTLEIQRTEQGDSAMYLCASSLVGQEQYFGPGTRLTVT.

This clonotype was detected only once. The chain has TRBV12-3 or TRBV12-4 and TRBJ2-1; the D is unclear. The CDR3 is 11 amino acids. The ends were cut back, 3 bases at V and 5 bases at J, with 2 bases in the middle. CDR3 loop: CASSLNNEQFF. As DNA, the CDR3 is TGTGCCAGCAGTTTGAACAATGAGCAGTTCTTC.

This clonotype showed up just a few times. The chain is built from TRBV10-3 and TRBJ1-5; 8 nucleotides match TRBD1. From germline, CDR1 is ENHRY and CDR2 SYGVKD. J gave up 6 bases and V 10 bases, and 8 bases lay outside the gene matches. CDR3 length equals 13 residues. The CDR3 sequence is CASSGGAGQPQHF. CDR3 nucleotide sequence: TGTGCCAGCTCAGGGGGCGCGGGTCAGCCCCAGCATTTT.

The chain carries TRBV7-3 and TRBJ2-5; D tentatively reads TRBD1 or TRBD2 (6 bases each). With 2 bases removed from V and 5 bases from J, the gap between germline ends came to 15 bases. The CDR3 has 15 residues. CDR1 is SGHTA and CDR2 is FQGTGA in the germline V gene. The CDR3 protein is CASSLGGLMVETQYF. DNA for the CDR3: TGTGCCAGCAGCTTAGGGGGGCTGATGGTGGAGACCCAGTACTTC.

The rearrangement joins TRBV28 to TRBJ2-1, with TRBD2 as a possible D gene (6 bases). The germline gives CDR1 MDHEN, CDR2 SYDVKM. The CDR3 sequence is 13 residues long. Trimming took 3 bases from V and 6 from J, leaving 9 bases between them. The DNA of the CDR3 is TGTGCCAGCAGTTTCGGGGGAGGCAATGAGCAGTTCTTC. It specifies CASSFGGGNEQFF.

Of note for this clonotype: As the CDR3 is not closed by the conserved phenylalanine or tryptophan, this likely results from a read error. The chain uses TRBV6-5 and TRBJ2-3, with D unclear. V lost 0 bases to trimming and J lost 4 bases, with 5 bases between them. The CDR3 loop spans 13 amino acids. Germline loops: CDR1 MNHEY, CDR2 SVGAGI. The CDR3 spells CASSYSGSDTQYL. In DNA, the CDR3 is TGTGCCAGCAGTTACTCGGGTTCAGATACGCAGTATTTA.

This clonotype is labeled large. The V call is TRBV5-1, the J call TRBJ1-2, with TRBD1 matching over 7 bases. Germline CDR1 and CDR2: SGHRS and YFSETQ. Germline trimming cut 3 bases from V and 2 bases from J; bases unmatched to any gene: 4. CDR3 size: 14 residues. CDR3 residues: CASSSKQGNYGYTF. CDR3 DNA sequence: TGCGCCAGCAGCTCAAAACAGGGGAACTATGGCTACACCTTC.

This clonotype was detected once. The rearrangement joins TRBV5-4 to TRBJ1-2, with D unresolved. The V end lost 0 bases, the J end lost 3 bases, and 12 bases lay between the germline ends. CDR1 and CDR2 (germline): SGHNT, YYREEE (reference sequence). This CDR3 is 15 amino acids long. DNA for the CDR3: TGTGCCAGCAGCTTGGGATCGAGTGACCACTATGGCTACACCTTC. It specifies CASSLGSSDHYGYTF.

The chain employs TRBV5-5 and TRBJ2-5; 11 bases are a match to TRBD2. Germline values: CDR1 SGHKS, CDR2 YYEKEE (reference sequence). The CDR3 is made up of 15 amino acids. With 3 bases clipped from V and 4 bases from J, the junction kept 5 bases outside the gene matches. The CDR3 nucleotides read TGTGCCAGCAGCTCTTCCGGACTAGCGGGAGAGACCCAGTACTTC. Translation: CASSSSGLAGETQYF.

The chain uses TRBV30 and TRBJ1-6; TRBD1 agrees at 8 bases. The CDR3 has 12 amino acids. The ends lost 7 bases at V and 10 bases at J; junction bases unmatched: 6. Germline V gene sequence: CDR1 GTSNPN, CDR2 SVGIG (reference sequence). The CDR3 loop is CASKTGESPLHF. CDR3 in DNA: TGTGCCTCAAAGACAGGGGAGTCACCCCTCCACTTT.

By share, this clonotype ranks as medium-sized. V and J are TRBV7-2 and TRBJ2-7; D may be TRBD2 (6 bases). The V gene's germline CDR1 is SGHTA and CDR2 FQGNSA. This CDR3 has 15 amino acids. V was shortened by 1 base and J by 5 bases, with 15 bases between the two germline ends. In nucleotides, the CDR3 is TGTGCCAGCAGCTTAGACTGGCAGCGGGCCCACGAGCAGTACTTC. Translation gives CASSLDWQRAHEQYF.

This clonotype is medium-sized. The CDR3 bases are TGTGCCAGCAGCTTGCCGACAGGGGAGAATGAAAAACTGTTTTTT. This sequence encodes CASSLPTGENEKLFF. The chain is built from TRBV7-9 and TRBJ1-4; 8 bases line up with TRBD1. From germline, CDR1 is SEHNR and CDR2 FQNEAQ (reference sequence). With V trimmed by 3 bases and J by 5 bases, 5 bases remained unmatched. The CDR3 totals 15 residues.

The chain employs TRBV27 and TRBJ2-3; no clear D gene. There are 15 residues in the CDR3. Deletions cut 5 bases from V and 1 base from J, with 13 bases between. The germline V gene has CDR1 MNHEY and CDR2 SMNVEV (reference sequence). The CDR3 reads CASSDTPWGTDTQYF. CDR3 DNA: TGTGCCAGCAGTGACACCCCGTGGGGCACAGATACGCAGTATTTT.

The rearrangement joins TRBV5-1 to TRBJ2-7; perhaps TRBD2 as D (5 bases). V was shortened by 4 bases and J by 3 bases, with 23 bases between the two germline ends. This CDR3 is 17 amino acids long. Germline-derived CDR1 and CDR2 are SGHRS and YFSETQ. For the CDR3, the DNA is TGCGCCAGCAGCCCTGGAACCCGCCCGAGGGCCTACTACGAGCAGTACTTC. Amino acid sequence: CASSPGTRPRAYYEQYF.

In this sample, this clonotype is large. The rearrangement joins TRBV29-1 to TRBJ2-1, with TRBD1 identical over 12 bases. CDR1 and CDR2 from the germline V gene are SQVTM and ANQGSEA. The CDR3 is 13 residues long. J was trimmed by 10 bases and V by 6 bases; bases with no gene match: 7. CDR3 sequence: CSVWGQGAREQFF. The CDR3 DNA follows: TGCAGCGTATGGGGACAGGGGGCGAGGGAGCAGTTCTTC.

This clonotype qualifies as medium-sized. CDR3 sequence: CASSSSRQNNQPQHF. The DNA of the CDR3 is TGTGCCAGCAGCTCATCAAGACAGAACAATCAGCCCCAGCATTTT. The chain recombines TRBV5-8 with TRBJ1-5, with D possibly being TRBD1 (5 bases). Trimming removed 3 bases at V and 3 bases at J, with 13 bases between. The CDR3 is 15 amino acids. The V gene's germline CDR1 is SGHTS and CDR2 YDEGEE.

On this clonotype itself: The junction differs from germline at one of its ends, possibly a read error. The CDR3 coding sequence is TGTGCCAGCAGCCAAGGAGTAGCGGGAGAGCGGTTCTTC. Its protein product is CASSQGVAGERFF. The V gene is TRBV4-2, the J gene TRBJ2-1; 9 bases match TRBD2. In germline, CDR1 is LGHNA, CDR2 YNFKEQ. The CDR3 runs 13 residues.

Judged by abundance, this clonotype is large. The chain is built from TRBV11-2 and TRBJ2-2, with D possibly being TRBD2 (5 bases). The V gene's germline CDR1 is SGHAT and CDR2 FQNNGV. CDR3 length: 13 amino acids. V was clipped by 0 bases and J by 10 bases, with 9 bases between them. The CDR3 protein is CASSLDRAVELFF. CDR3 nucleotide sequence: TGTGCCAGCAGCTTAGATAGAGCGGTGGAGCTGTTTTTT.

The sample holds a few counts of this clonotype. This chain links TRBV13 with TRBJ2-1; TRBD2 matches 12 bases. CDR3 length: 16 amino acids. V lost 5 bases, J lost 7 bases, and 9 bases stayed unmatched. The germline CDR1 and CDR2 sequences are PRHDT and FYEKMQ (reference sequence). The CDR3 here is CASSPGLTSGRNEQFF. CDR3 bases: TGTGCCAGCAGCCCCGGGCTGACTAGCGGGAGAAATGAGCAGTTCTTC.

This clonotype is medium-sized. The V call is TRBV20-1, the J call TRBJ2-7; 11 bases line up with TRBD1. The CDR3 length is 15 residues. V shed 2 bases and J 5 bases; nucleotides not matched to a gene: 8. Germline V lookup: CDR1 DFQATT, CDR2 SNEGSKA (reference sequence). CDR3 loop: CSARSRDRGGHEQYF. CDR3 coding DNA: TGCAGTGCTAGATCCCGGGACAGGGGGGGTCACGAGCAGTACTTC.

Sample share makes this clonotype medium-sized. The gene calls are TRBV10-3 and TRBJ1-1; D is ambiguous. Per the germline V gene, CDR1 is ENHRY and CDR2 is SYGVKD. CDR3 length: 17 amino acids. V was cut by 5 bases and J by 3 bases, with 22 bases left in between. CDR3 in amino acids: CAISPSFGVGPDTEAFF. The CDR3 region has the DNA TGTGCCATCAGTCCCTCATTTGGGGTTGGGCCGGACACTGAAGCTTTCTTT.

The J gene is TRBJ1-3, the V gene TRBV6-5; D ambiguous. This CDR3 region has 15 residues. In germline, CDR1 is MNHEY, CDR2 SVGAGI. Trimming stripped 2 bases from V and 0 bases from J, with 8 bases between. The CDR3 sequence is CASSYRQLSGNTIYF. CDR3 bases: TGTGCCAGCAGTTACCGCCAGCTCTCTGGAAACACCATATATTTT.